Listed here are 26 T cell receptor beta chains from one sample, sequenced in a study of blood T cells in healthy people across ages (dated by TCRdb to 2014 to 2015). Libraries were made using 5' RACE. Sequencing took place on an Illumina HiSeq 2500. A second PCR of roughly 6 to 11 cycles was run with a J-beta primer mix and a sample-barcoded 5' primer. The public reads were run again by TCRdb, first through fastp at Q25 and then through MiXCR, and only productive beta chains were kept. Each record represents a unique CDR3 protein, reported with the most common genes and DNA among its rows. This sample comprises roughly 410,000 distinct CDR3 sequences, about half of them detected only once. Over 40% of the sample is taken by the ten largest. Sequences were obtained from blood. The receptors stem from a man in his 60s in good health.

The chain is built from TRBV6-5 and TRBJ2-1; D is undetermined. With 6 bases removed from V and 5 bases from J, the gap between germline ends came to 5 bases. Germline V gene sequence: CDR1 MNHEY, CDR2 SVGAGI. CDR3 size: 11 residues. The CDR3 region has the DNA TGTGCCAGCAGGATAGACAATGAGCAGTTCTTC. It codes for CASRIDNEQFF.

This clonotype was found many times. V and J are TRBV6-2 or TRBV6-3 and TRBJ2-7; D unclear. This CDR3 comprises 17 residues. The germline gives CDR1 MNHEY, CDR2 SVGEGT. Trimming removed 2 bases from V and 0 bases from J, with 17 bases in between. The CDR3 reads CASSYVRGKLSSYEQYF. For the CDR3, the DNA is TGTGCCAGCAGTTACGTTCGAGGTAAACTTAGCTCCTACGAGCAGTACTTC.

In this sample, this clonotype turned up a few times. The V gene is TRBV6-2 or TRBV6-3, the J gene TRBJ2-7, with 8 bases aligning to TRBD2. This CDR3 is built from 16 residues. In germline, CDR1 is MNHEY, CDR2 SVGEGT. The V segment lost 6 bases and the J segment 7 bases; nucleotides outside the gene matches: 17. The CDR3 region is CASSPTSDSFFGEQYF. The DNA for the CDR3 is TGTGCCAGCAGCCCGACTAGCGACTCTTTCTTTGGGGAGCAGTACTTC.

This clonotype has ten or more counts. The chain links TRBV20-1 to TRBJ2-3; D is perhaps TRBD2 (5 bases). The CDR3 contains 14 residues. Germline V lookup: CDR1 DFQATT, CDR2 SNEGSKA (reference sequence). V was clipped by 3 bases and J by 0 bases, with 10 bases between them. CDR3 region: CSARGAVSTDTQYF. The CDR3 bases are TGCAGTGCTAGGGGAGCGGTTAGCACAGATACGCAGTATTTT.

This sequence joins TRBV4-3 and TRBJ2-6, with 7 bases that match TRBD2. Germline V gene data show CDR1 as LGHNA and CDR2 as YSLEER. With V trimmed by 5 bases and J by 0 bases, 4 bases remained unmatched. This CDR3 has 16 amino acids. The CDR3 is CASSSRGSSGANVLTF. CDR3 DNA: TGCGCCAGCAGCTCCCGCGGGAGCTCTGGGGCCAACGTCCTGACTTTC.

This clonotype was observed a handful of times. The genes are TRBV5-6 and TRBJ2-7, with 8 bases that match TRBD1. Germline V gives CDR1 SGHDT, CDR2 YYEEEE. The CDR3 runs to 14 residues. After removal of 9 bases from V and 6 bases from J, the junction contained 14 bases not matched to a gene. CDR3: CATTFGQGASEQYF. CDR3 nucleotide sequence: TGTGCCACTACTTTCGGACAGGGCGCCTCCGAGCAGTACTTC.

CDR3 sequence: CASSPGGLAYEQYF. DNA for the CDR3: TGTGCCAGCTCACCCGGAGGCTTAGCCTACGAGCAGTACTTC. This sequence joins TRBV18 and TRBJ2-7, with D tentatively TRBD2 (5 bases). This CDR3 contains 14 residues. The germline V and J ends were trimmed by 3 bases and 2 bases, with 11 bases remaining between them. Germline V gene data show CDR1 as KGHSH and CDR2 as LQKENI.

This rearrangement joins TRBV18 to TRBJ2-3; D is uncertain. Germline CDR1 KGHSH, CDR2 LQKENI. This CDR3 is 14 amino acids long. With 4 bases removed from V and 4 bases from J, the gap between germline ends came to 12 bases. CDR3 sequence: CASSLNSNADTQYF. CDR3 in DNA: TGTGCCAGCTCACTCAACTCGAACGCAGATACGCAGTATTTT.

The rearrangement uses TRBV6-2 or TRBV6-3 and TRBJ1-2; D remains unclear. The CDR3 spans 14 residues. Germline lookup yields CDR1 MNHEY and CDR2 SVGEGT. The V end was cut by 0 bases, the J end by 7 bases, with 12 bases between. The CDR3 DNA follows: TGTGCCAGCAGTTACTCATTGGAAGCGGGTGGCTACACCTTC. Its translation is CASSYSLEAGGYTF.

As for this clonotype: At one boundary the junction diverges from the germline segment, which might be a read error. This chain's CDR3 is CSTRGETGGYNEQYF. CDR3 nucleotide sequence: TGCAGTACTAGAGGGGAGACAGGGGGCTACAATGAGCAGTACTTC. The chain joins TRBV20-1 to TRBJ2-5; 10 nucleotides agree with TRBD1. Germline-derived CDR1 and CDR2 are DFQATT and SNEGSKA (reference sequence). The CDR3 length is 15 residues.

Many counts were recorded for this clonotype. The rearrangement uses TRBV4-3 and TRBJ2-7; D not certain. Trimming cost V 0 bases and J 7 bases, with 10 bases left between them. The germline gives CDR1 LGHNA, CDR2 YSLEER. CDR3 size: 13 residues. The CDR3 loop is CASSQDLTVEQYF. CDR3 sequence (DNA): TGCGCCAGCAGCCAAGATCTTACTGTGGAGCAGTACTTC.

This chain connects TRBV20-1 to TRBJ2-7; 12 bases map to TRBD2. J was trimmed by 0 bases and V by 6 bases; bases with no gene match: 6. This CDR3 has 15 residues. Germline lookup yields CDR1 DFQATT and CDR2 SNEGSKA (reference sequence). The CDR3 protein is CSAKVTSGGSYEQYF. In nucleotides, the CDR3 is TGCAGTGCGAAAGTGACTAGCGGGGGCTCCTACGAGCAGTACTTC.

V is TRBV7-9 and J is TRBJ1-2, with a possible D match to TRBD1 (5 bases). Per germline, CDR1 SEHNR and CDR2 FQNEAQ (reference sequence). V lost 1 base and J 7 bases, leaving 16 bases between the germline ends. This CDR3 has 15 amino acids. The CDR3: CASSLEQVLGGGYTF. The CDR3 coding sequence is TGTGCCAGCAGCTTAGAACAGGTCCTCGGGGGTGGCTACACCTTC.

The chain combines TRBV7-6 with TRBJ2-3; 7 bases align to TRBD1. Germline loops: CDR1 SGHVS, CDR2 FNYEAQ. The V gene end was trimmed by 5 bases and the J gene end by 2 bases; junction bases not matched to a gene: 10. CDR3 size: 16 residues. The CDR3 region has the DNA TGTGCCAGCAGCCCTAGTAGGGGACAGATCACAGATACGCAGTATTTT. Protein product: CASSPSRGQITDTQYF.

This clonotype was seen more than once but under ten times. The V gene is TRBV11-2, the J gene TRBJ2-7; D uncertain. The V and J ends lost 1 base and 1 base respectively, with 5 bases between them. The CDR3 is made up of 13 amino acids. Germline loops: CDR1 SGHAT, CDR2 FQNNGV. This CDR3 reads CASSLAESYEQYF. The CDR3 nucleotides read TGTGCCAGCAGCTTAGCGGAATCCTACGAGCAGTACTTC.

This chain uses TRBV20-1 with TRBJ2-7, with D perhaps matching TRBD1 (5 bases). The CDR3 has 13 residues. V was cut by 2 bases and J by 0 bases, with 8 bases left in between. Germline CDR1 and CDR2: DFQATT and SNEGSKA (reference sequence). The CDR3 spells CSARQGNSYEQYF. The CDR3 DNA sequence: TGCAGTGCTAGACAGGGTAACTCCTACGAGCAGTACTTC.

This clonotype showed up just a few times. The J gene is TRBJ2-3, the V gene TRBV7-9; TRBD2 aligns across 8 bases. J was trimmed by 0 bases and V by 3 bases; bases with no gene match: 5. Germline-derived CDR1 and CDR2 are SEHNR and FQNEAQ (reference sequence). CDR3 size: 16 residues. In nucleotides, the CDR3 is TGTGCCAGCAGCTTCTTAGCGGGGTCTAGCACAGATACGCAGTATTTT. Amino acid sequence: CASSFLAGSSTDTQYF.

V gene TRBV7-8 combines with J gene TRBJ1-5, with 9 bases aligning to TRBD1. The J segment lost 3 bases and the V segment lost 6 bases, leaving 3 bases of the junction unmatched. The germline V gene encodes CDR1 SGHVS and CDR2 FQNEAQ. The CDR3 has 14 residues. The CDR3 sequence: CASSRTGVNQPQHF. DNA of the CDR3: TGTGCCAGCAGTCGGACAGGGGTCAATCAGCCCCAGCATTTT.

The chain has TRBV5-6 and TRBJ2-3; no reliable D call. Germline CDR1 and CDR2: SGHDT and YYEEEE. The V and J ends lost 1 base and 6 bases respectively, with 9 bases between them. The CDR3 is 13 amino acids. The CDR3 nucleotides read TGTGCCAGCAGCTTGCTAGTAGGGGATACGCAGTATTTT. It codes for CASSLLVGDTQYF.

The rearrangement uses TRBV9 and TRBJ1-2; the match to TRBD1 covers 8 bases. V shed 4 bases, J shed 4 bases, and the junction held 6 bases outside the gene matches. Looked up from germline, CDR1 is SGDLS and CDR2 is YYNGEE. The CDR3 is 14 residues long. The CDR3 here is CASSLQGTGYGYTF. DNA for the CDR3: TGTGCCAGCAGCCTCCAAGGGACAGGCTATGGCTACACCTTC. The entire variable domain, with the rest obtained from reference TRBV9 and TRBJ1-2, is as follows: DSGVTQTPKHLITATGQRVTLRCSPRSGDLSVYWYQQSLDQGLQFLIQYYNGEERAKGNILERFSAQQFPDLHSELNLSSLELGDSALYFCASSLQGTGYGYTFGSGTRLTVV.

This sequence joins TRBV7-2 and TRBJ2-1; TRBD2 aligns across 12 bases. The length of the CDR3 is 16 residues. Losses at the gene ends were 5 bases for V and 5 bases for J; bases not matched to a gene: 7. Germline V gives CDR1 SGHTA, CDR2 FQGNSA. CDR3 residues: CASSRTSGASHNEQFF. The CDR3, as DNA: TGTGCCAGCAGCAGGACTAGCGGGGCGTCCCACAATGAGCAGTTCTTC.

V gene TRBV29-1 combines with J gene TRBJ2-3; D gene uncertain. V gave up 8 bases and J gave up 4 bases, with 19 bases separating them. CDR1 and CDR2 from the germline V gene are SQVTM and ANQGSEA. The CDR3 runs 14 residues. In DNA, the CDR3 is TGCAGCACTGACGGGTTAGGGTTTGCAGATACGCAGTATTTT. Protein product: CSTDGLGFADTQYF.

This clonotype occurred once. V is TRBV27 and J is TRBJ2-7; weak D call: TRBD2 (6 bases). The CDR3 contains 17 residues. V was pared by 4 bases and J by 0 bases, with 19 bases between. Per germline, CDR1 MNHEY and CDR2 SMNVEV (reference sequence). The CDR3 loop is CASSSSLGGMSSYEQYF. The DNA for the CDR3 is TGTGCCAGCAGTTCCTCCTTGGGCGGGATGAGCTCCTACGAGCAGTACTTC.

In this sample, this clonotype turned up many times. V usage is TRBV29-1 and J usage is TRBJ2-7; D is unresolved. The CDR3 covers 12 residues. V lost 4 bases to trimming and J lost 3 bases, with 10 bases between them. Germline V gene sequence: CDR1 SQVTM, CDR2 ANQGSEA. The CDR3 is CSVVSPYYEQYF. DNA of the CDR3: TGCAGCGTTGTGTCTCCTTACTACGAGCAGTACTTC.

V and J are TRBV7-2 and TRBJ2-7, with D possibly being TRBD1 or TRBD2 (7 bases each). V lost 5 bases, J lost 4 bases, and 15 bases lay in between. The germline V gene has CDR1 SGHTA and CDR2 FQGNSA. This CDR3 spans 14 amino acids. CDR3 DNA sequence: TGTGCCAGCAGCCTGGGGGGGACAGCTTACGAGCAGTACTTC. It encodes CASSLGGTAYEQYF.

This chain joins TRBV20-1 and TRBJ2-5; TRBD2 is a possible D gene (6 bases). This CDR3 region has 14 residues. The V gene's germline CDR1 is DFQATT and CDR2 SNEGSKA (reference sequence). Trimming removed 3 bases at V and 5 bases at J, with 16 bases between. This CDR3 is CSARLGGIKETQYF. CDR3 DNA sequence: TGCAGTGCTAGGTTGGGCGGGATAAAGGAGACCCAGTACTTC.